This entry is about one T cell receptor beta chain. The data are from a study of blood T cell repertoires in COVID-19. Study-wide background: Sites in the United States, Italy and Spain provided acute and convalescent COVID-19 samples. Sample material is recorded as cDNA or gDNA derived from T cells, B-cell-depleted T cells, or PBMCs.

Source study methods: Amplifying reference gene primers gave estimates of nucleated cell counts. Libraries were prepared by immunoSEQ multiplex PCR; TCRdb keeps only in-frame clonotypes and omits some of them. V and J calls and clone size are copied from that table; D and trimming were computed from the DNA. This sample yields some 200,000 clones, of which about 80% are seen a single time; around 15% belongs to the top ten. CDR3 size: 14 residues. V gave up 5 bases and J gave up 0 bases, with 11 bases separating them. The germline V gene encodes CDR1 SNHLY and CDR2 FYNNEI. The chain recombines TRBV2 with TRBJ2-7; a weak D match, TRBD2 (5 bases). Sequencing input: peripheral blood. The sequence came from a man between 25 and 39 years old with active or convalescent COVID-19. DNA of the CDR3: TGTGCCAGCAGTTCGGCGGGTTACTCCTACGAGCAGTACTTC. Translation: CASSSAGYSYEQYF. The full variable domain, with the rest looked up from reference TRBV2 and TRBJ2-7, is EPEVTQTPSHQVTQMGQEVILRCVPISNHLYFYWYRQILGQKVEFLVSFYNNEISEKSEIFDDQFSVERPDGSNFTLKIRSTKLEDSAMYFCASSSAGYSYEQYFGPGTRLTVT.